The present entry profiles one T cell receptor (beta chain) with its context. Its antigen is unknown. Repertoires were generated with immunoSEQ multiplex PCR, while TCRdb's copy carries only in-frame clones and drops some. The sample yields around 69,000 clones, about 87% seen once. The sample originates from a study of a mutant IDH1 vaccine in newly diagnosed glioma. The wider study: Patients got radiotherapy, temozolomide, or both beforehand, and most got both.

Time point in this sample: week 35, safety follow-up. Every vaccine dose comprised 300 ug of mutant IDH1 20-mer peptide plus topical imiquimod. Each astrocytoma in the donors was new, WHO grade 3 or 4, IDH1-mutant and ATRX-lost. Looked up from germline, CDR1 is MGHRA and CDR2 is YSYEKL. V was cut by 3 bases and J by 9 bases, with 30 bases left in between. This CDR3 has 19 amino acids. The sequencing used PBMCs, collected from a glioma patient whose treatment included an IDH1 peptide vaccine. The TCR was taken from a young man with glioma. The chain combines TRBV4-1 with TRBJ1-3; D is possibly TRBD1 (5 bases). For the CDR3, the DNA is TGCGCCAGCAGCCAGAATTTCCGACCCATGGGGCTTCCTCATATCACCATATATTTT. Its protein is CASSQNFRPMGLPHITIYF.